In this sample, the clone carrying this TCR beta chain turned up a few times. The data stem from a study of blood T cell repertoires in COVID-19. Germline V gene data show CDR1 as MNHEY and CDR2 as SVGAGI. V lost 0 bases and J lost 3, with 11 bases in between. The CDR3 is 15 amino acids. Participants came from about 24 US areas, aged about 18 to 100 years. Categorization into cohorts depended on clinical history that participants reported. Within 2 weeks of study entry, exposed participants had contacted a PCR-confirmed or clinician-diagnosed COVID-19 case. Per the original data handling: How many nucleated cells were present was estimated from reference gene primer amplification. The assay was immunoSEQ multiplex PCR, and TCRdb's table has in-frame clones only and misses some. D and trimming were read from the DNA, whereas the V and J calls and clone size are those reported in that table. The sample yields fewer than 150,000 clones, roughly 80% seen once.

V usage is TRBV6-5 and J usage is TRBJ1-1; unclear D gene. The source is a woman aged 18-35 years who had been exposed to COVID-19. Sequences were obtained from PBMCs or T cells enriched from blood (not recorded which). The CDR3 sequence is CASSYSTGLHTEAFF. The CDR3 nucleotides are TGTGCCAGCAGTTACTCCACCGGGTTGCACACTGAAGCTTTCTTT.